This entry concerns a single T cell receptor (beta chain). The data belong to a study of beta chain features in type 1 diabetes. Germline V gene lookup returns CDR1 LNHNV and CDR2 YYDKDF (reference sequence). This CDR3 spans 16 amino acids. Trimming removed 1 base at V and 0 bases at J, with 7 bases between. Sequenced material consisted of expressed TCRB transcripts (all of the isolated RNA was reverse transcribed). Sequencing of naive, central memory and regulatory T cell samples gave an average of roughly 3.5 million reads. TCRdb's copy holds only in-frame clones and misses some; the assay was immunoSEQ multiplex PCR. The table includes about 450,000 clones, 11% detected once. Sorted CD4+ subsets: naive, central memory, regulatory, stem cell-like memory (CD45RO/CCR7/CD25/CD127/CD95/CD27 panel).

The genes are TRBV15 and TRBJ2-6; D not certain. This TCR was sampled from a woman aged 18-29 years in good health. The sample taken for sequencing was naive CD4+ T cells from blood. As DNA, the CDR3 is TGTGCCACCAGCAGAGGGGCGATCTCTGGGGCCAACGTCCTGACTTTC. Translation gives CATSRGAISGANVLTF.